The rows below give T cell receptor beta chains drawn from one sample of a study of T cells expressing NK-cell markers. For each CDR3 protein, TCRdb gives one entry from its re-call of the 5' RACE reads, without DNA. The sample holds approximately 150,000 distinct CDR3 sequences. Input material: blood T cells: a sorted CD56 or NKG2C T cell subset, CD4+ or CD8+ T cells, or bulk PBMC T cells (not recorded which). These receptor sequences come from a woman between 18 and 75 years old in good health. Each CDR3 is given with its conserved first and last residue.

>TRBJ2-2|TRBV10-3
CAIMGAGELFF
>TRBJ2-7|TRBV24-1
CATSDSDRVGEQYF
>TRBJ1-1|TRBV5-4
CASSLEGITEAFF
>TRBJ2-1|TRBV7-9
CGGRELYNEQFF
>TRBJ2-1|TRBV20-1
CSARDLNISTYNEQFF
>TRBJ2-1|TRBV7-3
CASSLRGGAGNEQFF
>TRBJ2-5|TRBV7-7
CASSLGGVQETQYF
>TRBJ1-2|TRBV5-1
CASSWSGSEGYTF
>TRBJ2-3|TRBV30
CAWSVAGPGDTQYF
>TRBJ1-4|TRBV5-1
CASGLLGDEKLFF
>TRBJ1-2|TRBV5-1
CASSAGDSNYGYTF
>TRBJ2-4|TRBV11-3
CARSMRREWAKNIQYF
>TRBJ2-7|TRBV4-1
CASSQAPSGGVLFYEQYF
>TRBJ2-1|TRBV4-1
CASSPGLADLGQFF
>TRBJ1-1|TRBV20-1
CSAGRVGGNTEAFF
>TRBJ1-4|TRBV6-1
CASSEETGQYEKLFF
>TRBJ2-5|TRBV9
CASSVGEISQETQYF
>TRBJ2-2|TRBV6-5
CASSYSVGSNTGELFF
>TRBJ2-2|TRBV5-8
CASSFDRGHTGELFF